The 25 T cell receptor beta chains below come from one sample, sequenced in a study of OX40 agonist ivuxolimab in advanced cancers. The data were produced by immunoSEQ multiplex PCR, yet TCRdb's version contains in-frame clones alone and is incomplete. Among 60,000 to 80,000 clones, 92% were seen once, and the ten largest hold roughly 0.45%. The material was CD4+ or CD8+ T cells sorted from blood, obtained in a trial of the OX40 agonist ivuxolimab. The receptors stem from an adult with an advanced solid tumor such as melanoma, head and neck, liver or kidney cancer.

Remarks on this clone: This sample includes further DNA sequences coding for the same CDR3. The chain couples TRBV5-1 to TRBJ2-3; D perhaps matches TRBD2 (6 bases). This CDR3 comprises 15 residues. Between the trimmed V and J ends, which lost 1 base and 0 bases, there was a span of 9 bases. The germline V gene encodes CDR1 SGHRS and CDR2 YFSETQ. CDR3 amino acids: CASSLSGTSTDTQYF. Here the CDR3 DNA reads TGCGCCAGCAGCTTGTCAGGGACTAGCACAGATACGCAGTATTTT.

The chain couples TRBV7-2 to TRBJ2-7; D is perhaps TRBD2 (6 bases). The CDR3 contains 15 residues. Germline CDR1 is SGHTA and CDR2 is FQGNSA. Between the trimmed V and J ends, which lost 4 bases and 0 bases, there was a span of 13 bases. The CDR3 sequence: CASSWGLRGSYEQYF. CDR3 nucleotide sequence: TGTGCCAGCAGCTGGGGACTGAGGGGCTCCTACGAGCAGTACTTC.

This clone was counted once. V usage is TRBV4-1 and J usage is TRBJ1-2; D remains ambiguous. This CDR3 is built from 15 residues. V lost 4 bases to trimming and J lost 2 bases, with 14 bases between them. CDR1 and CDR2 from the germline V gene are MGHRA and YSYEKL. This CDR3 is CASSRTEGGNYGYTF. The CDR3 DNA sequence: TGCGCCAGCAGCCGGACCGAAGGAGGCAACTATGGCTACACCTTC.

V and J are TRBV7-9 and TRBJ2-7; D is undetermined. The V end lost 7 bases, the J end lost 3 bases, and 19 bases lay between the germline ends. The CDR3 has 15 residues. Germline loops: CDR1 SEHNR, CDR2 FQNEAQ (reference sequence). As DNA, the CDR3 is TGTGCCAGCACCCCTGCGGACCGGGCGGTCTACGAGCAGTACTTC. It translates to CASTPADRAVYEQYF.

This chain connects TRBV9 to TRBJ2-3; D is undetermined. This CDR3 contains 13 residues. The germline V gene encodes CDR1 SGDLS and CDR2 YYNGEE. V was clipped by 0 bases and J by 1 base, with 3 bases between them. The CDR3 DNA reads as TGTGCCAGCAGCGTAGTTGGCACAGATACGCAGTATTTT. This translates into CASSVVGTDTQYF.

This rearrangement joins TRBV30 to TRBJ1-5, with D hard to call. CDR1 and CDR2 (germline): GTSNPN, SVGIG (reference sequence). The length of the CDR3 is 13 residues. V lost 0 bases and J 6 bases, leaving 9 bases between the germline ends. The CDR3 region has the DNA TGTGCCTGGAGTGTAAATCGGGGTCAGCCCCAGCATTTT. This sequence encodes CAWSVNRGQPQHF.

The chain uses TRBV2 and TRBJ2-2; D not resolved. The CDR3 sequence is 15 residues long. V shed 2 bases and J shed 0 bases, with 7 bases lying between them. Germline V gene data show CDR1 as SNHLY and CDR2 as FYNNEI. The CDR3: CASSESTPNTGELFF. CDR3 bases: TGTGCCAGCAGTGAATCTACCCCGAACACCGGGGAGCTGTTTTTT. The whole variable domain, filled in from reference TRBV2 and TRBJ2-2, reads EPEVTQTPSHQVTQMGQEVILRCVPISNHLYFYWYRQILGQKVEFLVSFYNNEISEKSEIFDDQFSVERPDGSNFTLKIRSTKLEDSAMYFCASSESTPNTGELFFGEGSRLTVL.

The rearrangement joins TRBV12-1 to TRBJ2-5; TRBD2 is taken as the D call from the table, unchecked against the DNA. The J call may not be correct, given that the DNA end is closer to TRBJ2-7. TRBV12-1 is deemed a pseudogene. This CDR3 has 13 amino acids. This CDR3 is CASRHGEVYEQYF. The CDR3 DNA reads TGTGCCAGCAGACACGGCGAGGTTTACGAGCAGTACTTC.

This clone was seen just once. The rearrangement links TRBV10-1 to TRBJ1-6, with D unclear. Germline V lookup: CDR1 WNHNN, CDR2 SYGVQD (reference sequence). The CDR3 length is 13 residues. Between the trimmed V and J ends, which lost 5 bases and 5 bases, there was a span of 7 bases. In DNA, the CDR3 is TGCGCCAGCAGTTCCGGAGATAATTCACCCCTCCACTTT. Translating gives CASSSGDNSPLHF.

The chain has TRBV5-4 and TRBJ2-1; 10 bases map to TRBD2. CDR3 size: 15 residues. After removal of 5 bases from V and 7 bases from J, the junction contained 9 bases not matched to a gene. CDR1 is SGHNT, CDR2 YYREEE, per germline (reference sequence). The CDR3 reads CASRSPGLALNEQFF. As DNA, the CDR3 is TGTGCCAGCAGGAGTCCGGGACTAGCGTTAAATGAGCAGTTCTTC.

This chain uses TRBV4-3 with TRBJ2-7, with 8 bases lining up with TRBD2. Germline V gene lookup returns CDR1 LGHNA and CDR2 YSLEER. V dropped 1 base and J dropped 0; count of bases not matched to a gene: 5. CDR3 size: 16 residues. The CDR3 region has the DNA TGCGCCAGCAGCCAAGTCGTGACTAGCGACTCCTACGAGCAGTACTTC. Translation gives CASSQVVTSDSYEQYF.

The chain combines TRBV19 with TRBJ1-1; 7 positions match TRBD1. Unmatched junction bases numbered 4, after V lost 3 bases and J lost 0 bases. Germline CDR1 and CDR2: LNHDA and SQIVND (reference sequence). The CDR3 loop spans 15 amino acids. The CDR3 region is CASSISGQMNTEAFF. The DNA of the CDR3 is TGTGCCAGTAGTATCTCGGGACAGATGAACACTGAAGCTTTCTTT.

The V call is TRBV6-1, the J call TRBJ2-5, with D perhaps given as TRBD1 or TRBD2 (5 bases each). V dropped 1 base and J dropped 0 bases, with 9 bases sitting between them. CDR1 MNHNS and CDR2 SASEGT come from the germline V gene. This CDR3 spans 15 amino acids. CDR3 loop: CASSEEGRDQETQYF. The CDR3 DNA is TGTGCCAGCAGTGAAGAGGGACGGGACCAAGAGACCCAGTACTTC.

The chain carries TRBV6-5 and TRBJ1-1; TRBD1 matches 7 bases. V dropped 4 bases and J dropped 5; count of bases not matched to a gene: 7. The CDR3 covers 14 residues. The germline gives CDR1 MNHEY, CDR2 SVGAGI. CDR3 in DNA: TGTGCCAGCAGTTCGGACAGGATTAGGACTGAAGCTTTCTTT. Translated: CASSSDRIRTEAFF.

The chain combines TRBV10-1 with TRBJ2-5; perhaps TRBD1 as D (6 bases). V was cut by 1 base and J by 2 bases, with 8 bases left in between. The CDR3 has 14 amino acids. In germline, CDR1 is WNHNN, CDR2 SYGVQD (reference sequence). The CDR3 sequence: CASSEFGTQETQYF. CDR3 nucleotides: TGCGCCAGCAGTGAGTTCGGGACACAAGAGACCCAGTACTTC.

The rearrangement links TRBV10-2 to TRBJ1-1, with 10 bases fitting TRBD1. Looked up from germline, CDR1 is WSHSY and CDR2 is SAAADI. J was trimmed by 0 bases and V by 4 bases; bases with no gene match: 8. This CDR3 comprises 17 residues. The CDR3, as DNA: TGCGCCAGCAGTGGGACGGGACAGGGGAATATGAACACTGAAGCTTTCTTT. Amino acid sequence: CASSGTGQGNMNTEAFF.

J is TRBJ1-5 and V is TRBV5-1, with TRBD1 identical over 9 bases. V dropped 4 bases and J dropped 5; count of bases not matched to a gene: 7. This CDR3 has 15 residues. Looked up from germline, CDR1 is SGHRS and CDR2 is YFSETQ. The CDR3 coding sequence is TGCGCCAGCAGCCCCGGGACAGGGTTGTATCAGCCCCAGCATTTT. It specifies CASSPGTGLYQPQHF.

The chain carries TRBV11-3 and TRBJ1-3; D is possibly TRBD1 (5 bases). The CDR3 is made up of 16 amino acids. V lost 1 base and J lost 2, with 12 bases in between. Germline V gives CDR1 SGHNT, CDR2 YENEEA. CDR3 bases: TGTGCCAGCAGCTTAGGCCTCCTAGGGGCTGGAAACACCATATATTTT. This encodes CASSLGLLGAGNTIYF.

This rearrangement joins TRBV27 to TRBJ2-2; D may match TRBD1 or TRBD2 (5 bases each). This CDR3 spans 12 amino acids. Germline CDR1 MNHEY, CDR2 SMNVEV (reference sequence). Trimming removed 11 bases at V and 3 bases at J, with 10 bases between. CDR3 residues: CAGRGDTGELFF. Here the CDR3 DNA reads TGTGCCGGGAGAGGGGACACCGGGGAGCTGTTTTTT.

This clone came up a few times. This rearrangement joins TRBV5-8 to TRBJ2-3; D ambiguous. The germline V gene encodes CDR1 SGHTS and CDR2 YDEGEE. The V gene lost 4 bases and the J gene lost 2 bases, with 5 bases spanning the gap. The CDR3 covers 12 residues. CDR3 protein: CASSGDTDTQYF. CDR3 nucleotide sequence: TGTGCCAGCAGCGGAGACACAGATACGCAGTATTTT.

The V gene is TRBV7-2, the J gene TRBJ1-1; D remains ambiguous. CDR3 length: 13 residues. V lost 1 base, J lost 3 bases, and 6 bases lay in between. The germline V gene encodes CDR1 SGHTA and CDR2 FQGNSA. The DNA for the CDR3 is TGTGCCAGCAGCTTAGGGTGGGACACTGAAGCTTTCTTT. It yields the protein CASSLGWDTEAFF. Variable domain in full (rest from reference TRBV7-2 and TRBJ1-1): GAGVSQSPSNKVTEKGKDVELRCDPISGHTALYWYRQSLGQGLEFLIYFQGNSAPDKSGLPSDRFSAERTGGSVSTLTIQRTQQEDSAVYLCASSLGWDTEAFFGQGTRLTVV.

This clone was seen once. V is TRBV5-1 and J is TRBJ1-4; D is perhaps TRBD1 (6 bases). The V end was cut by 4 bases, the J end by 7 bases, with 14 bases between. The V gene's germline CDR1 is SGHRS and CDR2 YFSETQ. CDR3 length: 14 amino acids. The CDR3 is CASSPTAGAEKLFF. The CDR3 DNA reads TGCGCCAGCAGCCCCACGGCAGGGGCTGAAAAACTGTTTTTT.

This chain connects TRBV4-1 to TRBJ1-2, with unresolved D. The germline gives CDR1 MGHRA, CDR2 YSYEKL. The CDR3 loop spans 16 amino acids. The V end lost 0 bases, the J end lost 4 bases, and 15 bases lay between the germline ends. This chain's CDR3 is CASSQDSVRAIYGYTF. In DNA, the CDR3 is TGCGCCAGCAGCCAAGATTCGGTCAGAGCAATCTATGGCTACACCTTC.

This clone was seen once. CDR3 in DNA: TGTGCCAGCACCTCAGGTAGCAGAGATGAGCAGTTCTTC. Protein: CASTSGSRDEQFF. The chain combines TRBV7-2 with TRBJ2-1, with D unresolved. V lost 7 bases, J lost 8 bases, and 15 bases lay in between. The length of the CDR3 is 13 residues. Germline CDR1 SGHTA, CDR2 FQGNSA.

The chain employs TRBV21-1 and TRBJ1-5. TRBV21-1 is deemed a pseudogene. This CDR3 contains 14 residues. CDR3 loop: CASSRSGGNQPQHF. The CDR3 DNA reads TGTGCCAGCAGCCGGTCCGGGGGTAATCAGCCCCAGCATTTT.